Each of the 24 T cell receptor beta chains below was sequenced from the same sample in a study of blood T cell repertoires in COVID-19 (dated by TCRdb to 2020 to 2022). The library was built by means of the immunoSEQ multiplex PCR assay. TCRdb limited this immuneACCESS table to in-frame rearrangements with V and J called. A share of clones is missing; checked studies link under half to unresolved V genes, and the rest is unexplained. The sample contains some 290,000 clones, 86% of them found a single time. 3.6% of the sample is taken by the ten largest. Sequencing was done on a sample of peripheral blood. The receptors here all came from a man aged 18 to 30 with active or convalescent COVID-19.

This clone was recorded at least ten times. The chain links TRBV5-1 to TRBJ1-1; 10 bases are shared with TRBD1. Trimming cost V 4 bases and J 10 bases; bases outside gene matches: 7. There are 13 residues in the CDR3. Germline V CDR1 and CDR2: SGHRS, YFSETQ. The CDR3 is CASSAGTGVSAFF. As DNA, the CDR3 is TGCGCCAGCAGCGCTGGGACAGGGGTCTCAGCTTTCTTT.

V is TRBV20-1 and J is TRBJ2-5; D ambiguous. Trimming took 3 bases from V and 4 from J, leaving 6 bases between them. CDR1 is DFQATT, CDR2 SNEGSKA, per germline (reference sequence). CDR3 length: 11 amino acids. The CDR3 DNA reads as TGCAGTGCTAGCCAGGCAGAGACCCAGTACTTC. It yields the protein CSASQAETQYF.

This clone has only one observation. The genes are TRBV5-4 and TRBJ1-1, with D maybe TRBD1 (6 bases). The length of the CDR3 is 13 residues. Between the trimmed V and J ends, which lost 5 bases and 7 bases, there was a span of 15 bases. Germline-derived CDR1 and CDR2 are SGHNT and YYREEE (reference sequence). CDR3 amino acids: CASRWGGRSEAFF. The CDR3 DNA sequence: TGTGCCAGCAGGTGGGGGGGCCGGAGTGAAGCTTTCTTT.

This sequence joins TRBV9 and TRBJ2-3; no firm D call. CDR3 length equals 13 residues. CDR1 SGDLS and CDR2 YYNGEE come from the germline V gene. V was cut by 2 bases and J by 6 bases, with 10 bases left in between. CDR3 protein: CASSVTSSDTQYF. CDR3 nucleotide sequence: TGTGCCAGCAGCGTCACTTCTTCGGATACGCAGTATTTT.

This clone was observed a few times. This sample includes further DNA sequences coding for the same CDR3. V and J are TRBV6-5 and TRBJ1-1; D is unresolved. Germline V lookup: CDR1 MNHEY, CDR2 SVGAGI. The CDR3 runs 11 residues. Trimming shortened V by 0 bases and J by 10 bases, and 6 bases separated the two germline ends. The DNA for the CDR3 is TGTGCCAGCAGTTACTCGGGAGGAGCTTTCTTT. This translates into CASSYSGGAFF.

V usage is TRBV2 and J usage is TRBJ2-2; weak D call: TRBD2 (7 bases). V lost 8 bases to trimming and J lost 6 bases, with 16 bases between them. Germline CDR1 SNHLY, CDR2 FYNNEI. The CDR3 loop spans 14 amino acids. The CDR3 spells CASLRGGVAGELFF. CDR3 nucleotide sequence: TGTGCCAGCCTCAGGGGAGGGGTGGCCGGGGAGCTGTTTTTT.

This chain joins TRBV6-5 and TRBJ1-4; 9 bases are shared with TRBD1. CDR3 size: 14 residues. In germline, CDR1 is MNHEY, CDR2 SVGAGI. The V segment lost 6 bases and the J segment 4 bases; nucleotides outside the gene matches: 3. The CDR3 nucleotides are TGTGCCAGCAGACCGGGACAGGGTAATGAAAAACTGTTTTTT. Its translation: CASRPGQGNEKLFF.

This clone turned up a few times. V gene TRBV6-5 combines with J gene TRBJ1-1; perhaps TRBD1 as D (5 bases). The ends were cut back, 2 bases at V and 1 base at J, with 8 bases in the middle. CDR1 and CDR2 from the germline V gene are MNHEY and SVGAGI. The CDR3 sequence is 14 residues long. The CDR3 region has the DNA TGTGCCAGCAGTTACGGGACTAGGAACACTGAAGCTTTCTTT. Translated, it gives CASSYGTRNTEAFF.

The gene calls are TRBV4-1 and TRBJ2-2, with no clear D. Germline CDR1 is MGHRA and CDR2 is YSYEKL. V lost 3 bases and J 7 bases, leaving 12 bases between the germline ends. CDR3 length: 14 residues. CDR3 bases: TGCGCCAGCAGCCACTTGGGTCTAGACGGGGAGCTGTTTTTT. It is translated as CASSHLGLDGELFF.

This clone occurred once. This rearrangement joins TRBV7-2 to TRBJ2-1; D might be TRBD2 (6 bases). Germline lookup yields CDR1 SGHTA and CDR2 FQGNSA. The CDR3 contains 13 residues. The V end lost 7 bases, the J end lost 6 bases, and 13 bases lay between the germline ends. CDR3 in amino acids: CASTLGLSNEQFF. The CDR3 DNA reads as TGTGCCAGCACCCTGGGACTTTCCAATGAGCAGTTCTTC.

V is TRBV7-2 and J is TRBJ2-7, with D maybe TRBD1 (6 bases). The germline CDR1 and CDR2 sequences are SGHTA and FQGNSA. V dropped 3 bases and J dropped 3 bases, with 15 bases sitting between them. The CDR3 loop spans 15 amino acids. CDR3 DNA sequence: TGTGCCAGCAGCTTTAACAAGGGACACGGCTACGAGCAGTACTTC. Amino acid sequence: CASSFNKGHGYEQYF. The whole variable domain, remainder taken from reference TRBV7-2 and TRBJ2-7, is GAGVSQSPSNKVTEKGKDVELRCDPISGHTALYWYRQSLGQGLEFLIYFQGNSAPDKSGLPSDRFSAERTGGSVSTLTIQRTQQEDSAVYLCASSFNKGHGYEQYFGPGTRLTVT.

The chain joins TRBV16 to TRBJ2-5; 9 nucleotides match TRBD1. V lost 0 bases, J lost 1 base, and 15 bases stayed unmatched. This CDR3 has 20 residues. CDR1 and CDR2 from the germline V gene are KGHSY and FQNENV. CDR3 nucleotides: TGTGCCAGCAGCCAATCCTGGATTCACTGGGGACAGGGAACCCAAGAGACCCAGTACTTC. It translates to CASSQSWIHWGQGTQETQYF.

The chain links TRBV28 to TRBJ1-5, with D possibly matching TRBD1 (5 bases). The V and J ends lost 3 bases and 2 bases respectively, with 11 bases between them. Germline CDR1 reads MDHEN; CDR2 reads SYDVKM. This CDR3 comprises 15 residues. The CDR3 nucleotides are TGTGCCAGCAGTTTCAGGGCAAACGGCAATCAGCCCCAGCATTTT. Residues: CASSFRANGNQPQHF.

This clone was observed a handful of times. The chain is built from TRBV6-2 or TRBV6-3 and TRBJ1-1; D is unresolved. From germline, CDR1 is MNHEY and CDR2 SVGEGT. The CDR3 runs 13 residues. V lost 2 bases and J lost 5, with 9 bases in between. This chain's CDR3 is CASSYLRGTEAFF. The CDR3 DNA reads TGTGCCAGCAGTTACCTACGGGGTACTGAAGCTTTCTTT.

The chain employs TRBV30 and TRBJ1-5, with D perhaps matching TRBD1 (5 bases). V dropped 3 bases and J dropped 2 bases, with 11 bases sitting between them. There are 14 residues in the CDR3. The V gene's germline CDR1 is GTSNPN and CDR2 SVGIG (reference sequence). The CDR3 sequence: CAWSRAMGNQPQHF. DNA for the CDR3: TGTGCCTGGAGCAGGGCTATGGGCAATCAGCCCCAGCATTTT.

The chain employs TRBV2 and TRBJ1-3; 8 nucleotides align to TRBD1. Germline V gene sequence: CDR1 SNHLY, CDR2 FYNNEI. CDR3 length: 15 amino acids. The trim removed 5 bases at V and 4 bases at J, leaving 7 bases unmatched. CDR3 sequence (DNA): TGTGCCAGCAGTCCCGGACAGGGAACAGGAAACACCATATATTTT. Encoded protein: CASSPGQGTGNTIYF.

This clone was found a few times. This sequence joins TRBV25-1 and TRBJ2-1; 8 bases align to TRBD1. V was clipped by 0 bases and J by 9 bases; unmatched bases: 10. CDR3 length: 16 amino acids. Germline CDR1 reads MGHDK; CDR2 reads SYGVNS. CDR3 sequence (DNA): TGTGCCAGCAGTGAATATCCCCTGGACAGGGTGGCTGAGCAGTTCTTC. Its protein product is CASSEYPLDRVAEQFF.

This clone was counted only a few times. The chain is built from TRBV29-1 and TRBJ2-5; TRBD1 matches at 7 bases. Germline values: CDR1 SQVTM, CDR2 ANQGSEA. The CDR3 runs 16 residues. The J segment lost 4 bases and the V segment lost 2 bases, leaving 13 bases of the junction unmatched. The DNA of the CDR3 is TGCAGCGTTGAACGGGGACAGTGGAGTTTGGGAGAGACCCAGTACTTC. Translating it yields CSVERGQWSLGETQYF.

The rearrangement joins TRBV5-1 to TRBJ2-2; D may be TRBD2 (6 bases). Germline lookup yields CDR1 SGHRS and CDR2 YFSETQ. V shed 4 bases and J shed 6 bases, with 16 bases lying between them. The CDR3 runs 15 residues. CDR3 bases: TGCGCCAGCAGCCCTCGGGCAGGGAGGTCCGGGGAGCTGTTTTTT. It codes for CASSPRAGRSGELFF. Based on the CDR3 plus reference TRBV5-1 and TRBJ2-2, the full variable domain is KAGVTQTPRYLIKTRGQQVTLSCSPISGHRSVSWYQQTPGQGLQFLFEYFSETQRNKGNFPGRFSGRQFSNSRSEMNVSTLELGDSALYLCASSPRAGRSGELFFGEGSRLTVL.

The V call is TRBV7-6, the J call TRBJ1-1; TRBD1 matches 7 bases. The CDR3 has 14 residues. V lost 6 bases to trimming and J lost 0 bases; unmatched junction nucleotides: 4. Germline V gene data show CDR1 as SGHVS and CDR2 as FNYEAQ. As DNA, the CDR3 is TGTGCCAGCAGACAAAGGGGGCTGAACACTGAAGCTTTCTTT. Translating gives CASRQRGLNTEAFF.

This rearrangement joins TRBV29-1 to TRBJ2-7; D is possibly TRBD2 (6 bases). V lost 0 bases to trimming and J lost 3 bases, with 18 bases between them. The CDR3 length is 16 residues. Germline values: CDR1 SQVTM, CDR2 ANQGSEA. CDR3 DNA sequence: TGCAGCGTTGAAGACGCGGGGACGTATACAAACTACGAGCAGTACTTC. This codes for CSVEDAGTYTNYEQYF.

CDR3: CATSRVGGQNYGYTF. The DNA of the CDR3 is TGTGCCACCAGCAGAGTGGGCGGACAAAACTATGGCTACACCTTC. J is TRBJ1-2 and V is TRBV15, with D possibly being TRBD1 (5 bases). Per the germline V gene, CDR1 is LNHNV and CDR2 is YYDKDF (reference sequence). This CDR3 has 15 residues. V lost 1 base and J 2 bases, leaving 11 bases between the germline ends.

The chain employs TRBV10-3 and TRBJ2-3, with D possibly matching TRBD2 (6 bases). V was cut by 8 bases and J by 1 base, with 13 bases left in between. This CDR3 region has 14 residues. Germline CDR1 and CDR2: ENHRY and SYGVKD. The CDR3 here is CAIHTGGGTDTQYF. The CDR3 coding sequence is TGTGCCATCCACACCGGGGGAGGCACAGATACGCAGTATTTT.

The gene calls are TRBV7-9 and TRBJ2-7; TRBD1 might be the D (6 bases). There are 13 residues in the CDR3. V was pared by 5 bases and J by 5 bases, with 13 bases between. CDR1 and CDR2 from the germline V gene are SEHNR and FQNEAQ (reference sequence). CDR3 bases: TGTGCCAGCAGCCTACAGGGTTTGGACGAGCAGTACTTC. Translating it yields CASSLQGLDEQYF.